This T cell receptor (beta chain) came from a study of T cell responses to AZD1222 COVID-19 vaccine. The study, taken as a whole, reports: Across the whole spike, CD4 TCRs peaked at regions 160-218 and 743-854.

As regards this clone: The antigen is not known.

Sequencing was performed with immunoSEQ multiplex PCR; in TCRdb, only in-frame clones are kept and a portion is missing. The sample consists of about 120,000 clones, 92% of them appearing once. The CDR3 is 15 amino acids. Trimming stripped 2 bases from V and 2 bases from J, with 12 bases between. CDR1 is MNHEY, CDR2 SMNVEV, per germline (reference sequence). Source: peripheral blood, taken on day 0 of AZD1222 vaccination. This chain uses TRBV27 with TRBJ1-2, with a tentative D call TRBD1 (5 bases). The TCR was taken from an adult in good health. This chain's CDR3 is CASSLNGRANYGYTF. DNA for the CDR3: TGTGCCAGCAGTTTAAACGGCAGGGCAAACTATGGCTACACCTTC.